One sample yielded the 15 T cell receptor beta chains listed below, sequenced in a study of CD8+ T cells in alopecia areata. RNA was extracted and reverse transcribed into cDNA as the sequencing template. Profiling relied on immunoSEQ multiplex PCR, and the TCRdb table lists in-frame clones only, not all of them. The sample consists of approximately 180,000 clones, 50% to 75% of them appearing once. Treatment of the sample: oral pan-JAK inhibitor, 5-10 mg twice daily. The material was CD4+ T cells sorted from blood, obtained at approximately week 56, from a patient treated with tofacitinib. The receptors were sampled from a human donor with alopecia areata.

The chain is built from TRBV2 and TRBJ2-5; D is possibly TRBD1 or TRBD2 (5 bases each). Germline V gene sequence: CDR1 SNHLY, CDR2 FYNNEI. V was pared by 2 bases and J by 2 bases, with 12 bases between. The CDR3 spans 15 residues. DNA of the CDR3: TGTGCCAGCAGTGAACCGGGGCGAGGTCAAGAGACCCAGTACTTC. It codes for CASSEPGRGQETQYF. Full variable domain (missing parts from reference TRBV2 and TRBJ2-5): EPEVTQTPSHQVTQMGQEVILRCVPISNHLYFYWYRQILGQKVEFLVSFYNNEISEKSEIFDDQFSVERPDGSNFTLKIRSTKLEDSAMYFCASSEPGRGQETQYFGPGTRLLVL.

This clone turned up a few times. The rearrangement joins TRBV4-2 to TRBJ2-7; the D is unclear. Trimming left V 2 bases short and J 0 bases short, with 5 bases between. The germline V gene encodes CDR1 LGHNA and CDR2 YNFKEQ. This CDR3 region has 13 residues. The CDR3 loop reads CASSQTDSYEQYF. The DNA of the CDR3 is TGTGCCAGCAGCCAAACCGACTCCTACGAGCAGTACTTC.

The V call is TRBV4-2, the J call TRBJ2-1; D gene uncertain. Germline CDR1 and CDR2: LGHNA and YNFKEQ. The CDR3 has 12 residues. V was trimmed by 4 bases and J by 13 bases, leaving 14 bases between them. The DNA for the CDR3 is TGTGCCAGCAGCCGAGACCATCAGTACCAGTTCTTC. Translating it yields CASSRDHQYQFF.

The rearrangement uses TRBV29-1 and TRBJ2-3; D is possibly TRBD1 or TRBD2 (6 bases each). The CDR3 loop spans 14 amino acids. Germline V gene data show CDR1 as SQVTM and CDR2 as ANQGSEA. CDR3 region: CSYRPSGAEDTQYF. DNA of the CDR3: TGCAGTTACCGCCCCTCGGGGGCGGAAGATACGCAGTATTTT.

A few counts support this clone. The V gene is TRBV19, the J gene TRBJ1-1, with D hard to call. This CDR3 has 15 residues. Trimming removed 3 bases at V and 4 bases at J, with 15 bases between. Germline CDR1 is LNHDA and CDR2 is SQIVND (reference sequence). CDR3 residues: CASSMAEGLGTEAFF. The CDR3 region has the DNA TGTGCCAGTAGTATGGCCGAGGGCTTGGGCACTGAAGCTTTCTTT.

The chain recombines TRBV2 with TRBJ1-2, with D unclear. V dropped 3 bases and J dropped 0 bases, with 8 bases sitting between them. CDR1 is SNHLY, CDR2 FYNNEI, per germline. The CDR3 length is 14 residues. CDR3 sequence reads: CASSDRTANYGYTF. In nucleotides, the CDR3 is TGTGCCAGCAGTGACAGGACGGCTAACTATGGCTACACCTTC.

There are a few counts of this clone. CDR3 nucleotides: TGTGCCAGCAGTTCTTCAGATACGCAGTATTTT. Amino acids: CASSSSDTQYF. This sequence joins TRBV6-5 and TRBJ2-3; D is uncertain. V was pared by 4 bases and J by 4 bases, with 3 bases between. This CDR3 comprises 11 residues. Germline V lookup: CDR1 MNHEY, CDR2 SVGAGI.

This clone was picked up a small number of times. This sequence joins TRBV29-1 and TRBJ2-7, with D perhaps TRBD1 (6 bases). Germline V gives CDR1 SQVTM, CDR2 ANQGSEA. V lost 0 bases to trimming and J lost 6 bases, with 30 bases between them. This CDR3 has 19 residues. DNA of the CDR3: TGCAGCGTTGAAGATCAGGGTCTCAGGGGTGGGATACGTCCCCTCGAGCAGTACTTC. Its protein is CSVEDQGLRGGIRPLEQYF.

The chain links TRBV29-1 to TRBJ2-7; 10 bases are shared with TRBD1. J gave up 6 bases and V 7 bases, and 9 bases lay outside the gene matches. CDR1 SQVTM and CDR2 ANQGSEA come from the germline V gene. The CDR3 consists of 13 residues. The CDR3 DNA reads TGCAGCGGAATCCGGGACAGGGGTTCCGAGCAGTACTTC. Amino acids: CSGIRDRGSEQYF.

This clone was recorded a few times. J is TRBJ2-2 and V is TRBV29-1, with a tentative D call TRBD2 (5 bases). The CDR3 is 15 residues long. CDR1 and CDR2 (germline): SQVTM, ANQGSEA. The CDR3 DNA sequence: TGCGGTGGGAGCGGATCGGCAATGAACACCGGGGAGCTGTTTTTT. Its translation is CGGSGSAMNTGELFF.

This clone was counted a few times. The rearrangement joins TRBV7-9 to TRBJ1-2; D is possibly TRBD1 (5 bases). V dropped 3 bases and J dropped 3 bases, with 14 bases sitting between them. Germline CDR1 reads SEHNR; CDR2 reads FQNEAQ (reference sequence). The CDR3 length is 15 residues. CDR3: CASSFTRVADYGYTF. CDR3 in DNA: TGTGCCAGCAGCTTCACCAGGGTAGCGGACTATGGCTACACCTTC.

The chain carries TRBV30 and TRBJ1-5; TRBD1 matches at 8 bases. The trim removed 2 bases at V and 7 bases at J, leaving 7 bases unmatched. The CDR3 contains 14 residues. Germline V gives CDR1 GTSNPN, CDR2 SVGIG (reference sequence). CDR3 in DNA: TGTGCCTGGAGTTACGGACAGGGTGGCCAGCCCCAGCATTTT. It encodes CAWSYGQGGQPQHF.

This clone was seen only a few times. This chain uses TRBV29-1 with TRBJ1-2; 8 bases map to TRBD1. CDR1 SQVTM and CDR2 ANQGSEA come from the germline V gene. The V gene end was trimmed by 4 bases and the J gene end by 8 bases; junction bases not matched to a gene: 12. CDR3 length equals 14 residues. The CDR3 loop reads CSVGQGIENYGYTF. In DNA form, the CDR3 reads TGCAGCGTTGGACAGGGGATAGAGAATTACGGCTACACCTTC.

This clone was seen only a few times. CDR3 amino acids: CASSAKASPTDTQYF. The CDR3 DNA is TGTGCCAGCAGTGCTAAGGCGTCCCCCACAGATACGCAGTATTTT. This chain connects TRBV2 to TRBJ2-3; no clear D gene. CDR1 is SNHLY, CDR2 FYNNEI, per germline. The V end was cut by 4 bases, the J end by 2 bases, with 13 bases between. The CDR3 is 15 amino acids. The full variable domain, its missing parts supplied by reference TRBV2 and TRBJ2-3, is EPEVTQTPSHQVTQMGQEVILRCVPISNHLYFYWYRQILGQKVEFLVSFYNNEISEKSEIFDDQFSVERPDGSNFTLKIRSTKLEDSAMYFCASSAKASPTDTQYFGPGTRLTVL.

The chain joins TRBV5-5 to TRBJ2-7, with D tentatively TRBD1 (6 bases). V was pared by 1 base and J by 3 bases, with 11 bases between. CDR3 length: 14 amino acids. Germline V CDR1 and CDR2: SGHKS, YYEKEE (reference sequence). The CDR3 sequence: CASSLLQGYYEQYF. DNA of the CDR3: TGTGCCAGCAGCTTGCTACAGGGATACTACGAGCAGTACTTC.